The 11 T cell receptor beta chains presented below share a single source sample, sequenced in a study of neurological immune-mediated disorders. TCRdb independently ran MiXCR on the 5' RACE reads; one entry per CDR3 protein. This sample has about 10,000 distinct CDR3 sequences; roughly 20% occur once, and the top ten carry about 50%. The sequenced sample was CD8+ T cells from blood. All receptors come from a woman aged 55-75 years with HTLV-1-associated myelopathy (HAM/TSP).

The J gene is TRBJ2-7, the V gene TRBV6-5, with 7 bases fitting TRBD2. Germline CDR1 is MNHEY and CDR2 is SVGAGI. This CDR3 contains 14 residues. With 2 bases clipped from V and 4 bases from J, the junction kept 5 bases outside the gene matches. CDR3: CASSYRDGGYEQYF. The CDR3 coding sequence is TGTGCCAGCAGTTACCGGGACGGGGGGTACGAGCAGTACTTC.

This clonotype is classed as medium-sized (0.01 to 0.1%). The rearrangement uses TRBV5-1 and TRBJ1-4, with unresolved D. Per the germline V gene, CDR1 is SGHRS and CDR2 is YFSETQ. Trimming pared 0 bases from V and 5 bases from J, leaving 11 bases between. CDR3 length: 15 residues. In nucleotides, the CDR3 is TGCGCCAGCAGCTTGGATTCGGTACTAAATGAAAAACTGTTTTTT. This translates into CASSLDSVLNEKLFF.

The chain is built from TRBV20-1 and TRBJ2-1; 7 bases are a match to TRBD2. The ends lost 6 bases at V and 6 bases at J; junction bases unmatched: 8. CDR1 and CDR2 from the germline V gene are DFQATT and SNEGSKA (reference sequence). The CDR3 runs 13 residues. CDR3 nucleotide sequence: TGCAGTGCCCCTCGCGGGGGTCGCAATGAGCAGTTCTTC. Protein sequence: CSAPRGGRNEQFF.

This clonotype was found many times. The chain employs TRBV9 and TRBJ1-1; the D gene is possibly TRBD1 (5 bases). Germline CDR1 and CDR2: SGDLS and YYNGEE. Deletions cut 1 base from V and 5 bases from J, with 15 bases between. The CDR3 runs to 15 residues. Here the CDR3 reads CASSVLQGWGTEAFF. CDR3 DNA sequence: TGTGCCAGCAGCGTACTACAAGGCTGGGGGACTGAAGCTTTCTTT.

This clonotype has at least ten counts. This chain connects TRBV30 to TRBJ2-2; maybe TRBD2 (5 bases). The CDR3 contains 16 residues. Germline CDR1 and CDR2: GTSNPN and SVGIG (reference sequence). V was trimmed by 0 bases and J by 5 bases, leaving 16 bases between them. The CDR3 nucleotides are TGTGCCTGGAGTGTACTAGTCGCTACTTTTACCGGGGAGCTGTTTTTT. Protein: CAWSVLVATFTGELFF.

The rearrangement links TRBV11-2 to TRBJ2-1; D assignment may be TRBD1 or TRBD2 (7 bases each). The CDR3 sequence is 14 residues long. Germline V gene data show CDR1 as SGHAT and CDR2 as FQNNGV. V lost 5 bases to trimming and J lost 8 bases, with 16 bases between them. The CDR3 region has the DNA TGTGCCAGCAGCGTCAGGGGGGGGAGCGATGAGCAGTTCTTC. This translates into CASSVRGGSDEQFF.

This clonotype is labeled medium-sized. The V call is TRBV20-1, the J call TRBJ1-2; a possible D gene is TRBD1 (5 bases). The CDR3 loop spans 12 amino acids. The V gene's germline CDR1 is DFQATT and CDR2 SNEGSKA (reference sequence). V lost 6 bases, J lost 8 bases, and 16 bases lay in between. The CDR3 bases are TGCAGTGCCCCAGCGGGCAGGGTCGGCTACACCTTC. It yields the protein CSAPAGRVGYTF.

This clonotype was recorded at least ten times. The rearrangement uses TRBV6-6 and TRBJ2-3; possibly TRBD2 for D (6 bases). Deletions cut 2 bases from V and 0 bases from J, with 15 bases between. The CDR3 is 17 residues long. Germline assignment: CDR1 MNHNY and CDR2 SVGAGI (reference sequence). This chain's CDR3 is CASSYALRGLSTDTQYF. In DNA, the CDR3 is TGTGCCAGCAGTTACGCCCTCCGGGGGTTAAGCACAGATACGCAGTATTTT.

This clonotype has a count of ten or more. For the CDR3, the DNA is TGTGCCAGCAGTGAAGCGGACAATTCACCCCTCCACTTT. Translating it yields CASSEADNSPLHF. The chain is built from TRBV6-1 and TRBJ1-6; D gene unclear. CDR1 is MNHNS and CDR2 is SASEGT in the germline V gene. This CDR3 region has 13 residues. Trimming took off 0 bases at V and 7 bases at J, with 4 bases between the two ends.

This clonotype was observed at least ten times. The chain combines TRBV6-1 with TRBJ2-2; no reliable D call. CDR3 length equals 16 residues. The V end lost 2 bases, the J end lost 3 bases, and 13 bases lay between the germline ends. Germline CDR1 reads MNHNS; CDR2 reads SASEGT. CDR3 DNA: TGTGCCAGCAGTGAAAGTTTAGGGCTGGACACCGGGGAGCTGTTTTTT. It specifies CASSESLGLDTGELFF.

This rearrangement joins TRBV12-3 or TRBV12-4 to TRBJ2-1; possibly TRBD2 for D (5 bases). Trimming took 5 bases from V and 15 from J, leaving 17 bases between them. This CDR3 is built from 12 residues. The CDR3 DNA sequence: TGTGCCAGCAGTCCCCGGACTTCCGGGCGGTTCTTC. It is translated as CASSPRTSGRFF.